These T cell receptor beta chains were read from a single sample in a study of cytomegalovirus exposure and HLA in healthy donors. The data were produced by immunoSEQ multiplex PCR, yet TCRdb's version contains in-frame clones alone and is incomplete. This table holds 150,000 to 200,000 clones, about 90% found once. Sequences were obtained from PBMCs. These receptors were collected from a man in his late teens or twenties in good health and CMV-seropositive. Each CDR3 is given with its conserved first and last residue. The order of the fields is V gene, J gene, CDR3 protein.

TRBV11-2,TRBJ2-7,CASSLDQVTYEQYF
TRBV7-8,TRBJ2-2,CASSLSSGWGGELFF
TRBV27,TRBJ2-5,CASRGSGPRQETQYF
TRBV9,TRBJ2-3,CASSVGAGGLPSTDTQYF
TRBV5-1,TRBJ2-3,CASEAGGWYTDTQYF
TRBV7-3,TRBJ2-5,CASSARTGPRETQYF
TRBV9,TRBJ2-3,CASSVASGRDTQYF
TRBV25-1,TRBJ1-5,CASSDRGGQPQHF
TRBV7-3,TRBJ2-5,CASSQGLAEETQYF
TRBV4-1,TRBJ2-7,CASSQALSSGSSYEQYF
TRBV5-1,TRBJ1-4,CASSLVQGEKLFF
TRBV5-4,TRBJ2-7,CASSLGLGTYEQYF
TRBV4-1,TRBJ2-7,CASSQEGLLSSYEQYF
TRBV6-5,TRBJ2-7,CASSPRGQGTYEQYF
TRBV6-1,TRBJ1-4,CASSDYRETLFF
TRBV14,TRBJ2-7,CASSPTLGQGYEQYF
TRBV12-1,TRBJ2-7,CASSFGGQGDEQYF
TRBV28,TRBJ2-2,CASSRPGLAFSTGELFF
TRBV9,TRBJ2-3,CASSVSGGGTDTQYF
TRBV29-1,TRBJ1-1,CSAQGQGASVAFF
TRBV2,TRBJ2-7,CASTPGQGDHEQYF
TRBV15,TRBJ2-1,CATSRDLLAGFHEQFF
TRBV28,TRBJ2-3,CASSRGRGGPTDTQYF
TRBV10-2,TRBJ1-5,CASSESSFRGGDQPQHF
TRBV29-1,TRBJ2-1,CSVEDLLAGESSYNEQFF
TRBV5-1,TRBJ2-3,CASSLTTGNNPDTQYF
TRBV7-2,TRBJ1-2,CASSLGWGTGNYGYTF
TRBV27,TRBJ2-2,CASSLASGGELFF
TRBV7-8,TRBJ1-5,CASSIGSQPQHF
TRBV27,TRBJ2-3,CASGREGATDTQYF
TRBV6-6,TRBJ1-5,CASSYDIQPQHF
TRBV7-6,TRBJ2-1,CASSSSGASYNEQFF
TRBV7-9,TRBJ2-1,CASSPGTSGALDEQFF
TRBV11-3,TRBJ2-2,CASSSGPGAGELFF
TRBV7-9,TRBJ2-7,CASSSPRDRIYEQYF
TRBV2,TRBJ1-4,CASRTQGSPNEKLFF
TRBV6-4,TRBJ1-2,CASRSANYGYTF
TRBV5-4,TRBJ2-7,CASSWGASGRAYEQYF
TRBV5-1,TRBJ2-1,CASSLDRGRFYQFF
TRBV29-1,TRBJ1-1,CSGSLGTAIGEAFF
TRBV10-3,TRBJ1-1,CAITNTPGYTEAFF
TRBV6-6,TRBJ2-7,CASTPGQGYEQYF
TRBV20-1,TRBJ1-1,CSARLDREAFF
TRBV2,TRBJ2-1,CASSEAVANIPSYNEQFF
TRBV2,TRBJ2-7,CASSGLAGVYEQYF
TRBV2,TRBJ1-2,CASSLGGRNYGYTF
TRBV9,TRBJ2-1,CASSLSAGGSPYNEQFF
TRBV2,TRBJ2-1,CASSEGLAGNEQFF
TRBV27,TRBJ2-2,CASSYRRADGSGELFF
TRBV10-3,TRBJ1-2,CAITPGNSNYGYTF
TRBV7-9,TRBJ2-3,CASSLRYRVDTDTQYF
TRBV6-6,TRBJ1-2,CATRYGAANYGYTF
TRBV7-8,TRBJ2-3,CASRRLAGVADTQYF
TRBV28,TRBJ2-7,CASSLGGEQYF
TRBV19,TRBJ2-5,CASSIETSGSSLLGETQYF
TRBV5-6,TRBJ2-1,CASRLASEQFF
TRBV7-9,TRBJ2-7,CASSQGGQRPSYEQYF
TRBV30,TRBJ1-2,CAWSAGTGDGYTF
TRBV6-1,TRBJ2-1,CASSEFGTSYDNEQFF